A single sample is the source of the 21 T cell receptor beta chains below, sequenced in a study of cytomegalovirus exposure and HLA in healthy donors. Repertoires were generated with immunoSEQ multiplex PCR, while TCRdb's copy carries only in-frame clones and drops some. The sample lists 50,000 to 65,000 clones, roughly 94% occurring once. Sequencing input: PBMCs. The receptors were sampled from a woman younger than 30 in good health and CMV-seropositive.

The chain joins TRBV5-6 to TRBJ2-3, with TRBD2 as a possible D gene (6 bases). Looked up from germline, CDR1 is SGHDT and CDR2 is YYEEEE. V lost 2 bases to trimming and J lost 0 bases, with 19 bases between them. CDR3 size: 18 residues. The CDR3 spells CASSFLLFVGTSTDTQYF. The CDR3 DNA reads TGTGCCAGCAGCTTTCTCCTTTTTGTGGGGACTAGCACAGATACGCAGTATTTT.

By frequency in the sample, this clone is large. The chain uses TRBV7-2 and TRBJ1-2, with a weak D call TRBD1 (5 bases). V was cut by 5 bases and J by 4 bases, with 14 bases left in between. The CDR3 is made up of 14 amino acids. The germline V gene has CDR1 SGHTA and CDR2 FQGNSA. CDR3 sequence: CASSPQTATYGYTF. The CDR3 nucleotides are TGTGCCAGCAGCCCCCAGACAGCTACCTATGGCTACACCTTC.

This chain connects TRBV30 to TRBJ1-2; 7 nucleotides line up with TRBD1. The trim removed 0 bases at V and 8 bases at J, leaving 9 bases unmatched. This CDR3 is built from 14 residues. From germline, CDR1 is GTSNPN and CDR2 SVGIG (reference sequence). The CDR3 here is CAWSVLRQGHGYTF. As DNA, the CDR3 is TGTGCCTGGAGTGTCTTGAGACAGGGACACGGCTACACCTTC.

The chain uses TRBV5-1 and TRBJ2-1; 12 bases match TRBD2. The CDR3 totals 15 residues. The V gene end was trimmed by 2 bases and the J gene end by 8 bases; junction bases not matched to a gene: 5. Germline CDR1 and CDR2: SGHRS and YFSETQ. DNA for the CDR3: TGCGCCAGCAGCTTATCTAGCGGGAGGGCTTATGAGCAGTTCTTC. Its translation: CASSLSSGRAYEQFF.

This chain links TRBV30 with TRBJ1-1; 7 nucleotides line up with TRBD1. Germline V gene data show CDR1 as GTSNPN and CDR2 as SVGIG (reference sequence). This CDR3 has 15 amino acids. V trimming: 3 bases; J trimming: 3 bases; junction bases outside the gene matches: 10. This CDR3 is CAWRMPDRVYTEAFF. DNA for the CDR3: TGTGCCTGGAGGATGCCAGACAGGGTTTACACTGAAGCTTTCTTT.

The chain couples TRBV4-1 to TRBJ2-2; a possible D gene is TRBD1 (7 bases). CDR1 and CDR2 from the germline V gene are MGHRA and YSYEKL. V gave up 1 base and J gave up 9 bases, with 18 bases separating them. The CDR3 spans 16 residues. Here the CDR3 DNA reads TGCGCCAGCAGCCAAGTCCCCGCAGGGGGAGGCAGGGAGCTGTTTTTT. It specifies CASSQVPAGGGRELFF.

V and J are TRBV9 and TRBJ1-1, with TRBD1 as a possible D gene (6 bases). Germline loops: CDR1 SGDLS, CDR2 YYNGEE. V was pared by 3 bases and J by 4 bases, with 22 bases between. This CDR3 is 17 amino acids long. The CDR3 nucleotides read TGTGCCAGCAGCGAACAGGGACTATTTACGACTGGCACTGAAGCTTTCTTT. It translates to CASSEQGLFTTGTEAFF.

The rearrangement links TRBV29-1 to TRBJ2-2; 10 bases are a match to TRBD2. This CDR3 has 14 amino acids. The germline gives CDR1 SQVTM, CDR2 ANQGSEA. V was pared by 4 bases and J by 4 bases, with 3 bases of the junction left unmatched. The CDR3 loop is CSVAGLATTGELFF. CDR3 DNA sequence: TGCAGCGTTGCGGGACTAGCGACCACCGGGGAGCTGTTTTTT.

This chain uses TRBV19 with TRBJ2-7; a possible D gene is TRBD2 (8 bases). Germline V gives CDR1 LNHDA, CDR2 SQIVND (reference sequence). Deletions cut 2 bases from V and 3 bases from J, with 26 bases between. This CDR3 contains 19 residues. CDR3 amino acids: CASSIRSDRASGRLYEQYF. In nucleotides, the CDR3 is TGTGCCAGTAGTATACGGTCCGACAGGGCCAGCGGGAGACTCTACGAGCAGTACTTC.

The rearrangement uses TRBV19 and TRBJ1-1; tentative D call: TRBD1 (6 bases). The CDR3 length is 13 residues. From germline, CDR1 is LNHDA and CDR2 SQIVND (reference sequence). V dropped 3 bases and J dropped 11 bases, with 16 bases sitting between them. CDR3 DNA sequence: TGTGCCAGTAGTATTGACCGCAGGGGTAGCGCTTTCTTT. Its protein is CASSIDRRGSAFF.

This clone has only one observation. This chain connects TRBV5-1 to TRBJ2-5, with D maybe TRBD1 (6 bases). CDR3 length equals 15 residues. V lost 1 base, J lost 4 bases, and 14 bases lay in between. Germline CDR1 reads SGHRS; CDR2 reads YFSETQ. For the CDR3, the DNA is TGCGCCAGCAGCTTGACGCAGGGGTACTTAGAGACCCAGTACTTC. It is translated as CASSLTQGYLETQYF.

The V call is TRBV30, the J call TRBJ1-4; D not resolved. The CDR3 is made up of 13 amino acids. V was shortened by 6 bases and J by 0 bases, with 8 bases between the two germline ends. Germline assignment: CDR1 GTSNPN and CDR2 SVGIG (reference sequence). This CDR3 is CACQRATNEKLFF. In DNA, the CDR3 is TGTGCCTGTCAGAGGGCAACTAATGAAAAACTGTTTTTT.

This clone has just one count. The chain uses TRBV7-9 and TRBJ2-3; D gene ambiguous. The germline V gene encodes CDR1 SEHNR and CDR2 FQNEAQ (reference sequence). V lost 0 bases and J 2 bases, leaving 3 bases between the germline ends. The CDR3 is 13 amino acids. DNA of the CDR3: TGTGCCAGCAGCTTAGCCGTCACAGATACGCAGTATTTT. It specifies CASSLAVTDTQYF.

This chain joins TRBV7-3 and TRBJ2-5, with 7 bases aligning to TRBD2. Germline V gives CDR1 SGHTA, CDR2 FQGTGA. The CDR3 runs 14 residues. Losses at the gene ends were 2 bases for V and 2 bases for J; bases not matched to a gene: 2. The CDR3 DNA is TGTGCCAGCAGCTTATCGGGGGGACAAGAGACCCAGTACTTC. As protein: CASSLSGGQETQYF.

This clone was counted a single time. The rearrangement uses TRBV6-1 and TRBJ2-1; possibly TRBD2 for D (5 bases). The CDR3 sequence is 15 residues long. V lost 2 bases, J lost 9 bases, and 17 bases lay in between. Germline CDR1 reads MNHNS; CDR2 reads SASEGT. The CDR3 protein is CASSEWNQRDREQFF. The CDR3 DNA is TGTGCCAGCAGTGAATGGAACCAACGGGATCGTGAGCAGTTCTTC.

This sequence joins TRBV28 and TRBJ2-7; 12 nucleotides match TRBD2. The CDR3 totals 15 residues. After removal of 5 bases from V and 5 bases from J, the junction contained 7 bases not matched to a gene. From germline, CDR1 is MDHEN and CDR2 SYDVKM. In DNA, the CDR3 is TGTGCCAGCAGTCAACAGACTAGCGGGAGACACGAGCAGTACTTC. It is translated as CASSQQTSGRHEQYF.

The gene calls are TRBV4-1 and TRBJ2-3; 7 bases map to TRBD1. The CDR3 sequence is 15 residues long. V was clipped by 5 bases and J by 2 bases; unmatched bases: 7. Germline assignment: CDR1 MGHRA and CDR2 YSYEKL. The CDR3 region is CASSNRDSLTDTQYF. The CDR3 DNA follows: TGCGCCAGCAGCAACCGGGACAGCCTCACAGATACGCAGTATTTT.

Note on this clone: Other DNA variants within this sample encode the same CDR3. The chain links TRBV10-3 to TRBJ1-3; D remains ambiguous. From germline, CDR1 is ENHRY and CDR2 SYGVKD. CDR3 length: 15 residues. With 4 bases removed from V and 1 base from J, the gap between germline ends came to 11 bases. DNA for the CDR3: TGTGCCATCAGTGGGCTGGGCAGGTCTGGAAACACCATATATTTT. This codes for CAISGLGRSGNTIYF.

This chain joins TRBV7-2 and TRBJ2-1; tentatively, D is TRBD2 (5 bases). This CDR3 is built from 12 residues. Germline assignment: CDR1 SGHTA and CDR2 FQGNSA. Trimming took off 4 bases at V and 9 bases at J, with 10 bases between the two ends. CDR3 in DNA: TGTGCCAGCAGCTCCACTAGTTTTGAGCAGTTCTTC. Encoded protein: CASSSTSFEQFF.

The chain links TRBV5-1 to TRBJ2-5; TRBD1 might be the D (6 bases). CDR3 length equals 13 residues. CDR1 SGHRS and CDR2 YFSETQ come from the germline V gene. The ends were cut back, 4 bases at V and 2 bases at J, with 9 bases in the middle. The CDR3 region is CASSAGQQETQYF. The DNA of the CDR3 is TGCGCCAGCAGCGCTGGACAGCAAGAGACCCAGTACTTC.

The sample holds one count of this clone. This rearrangement joins TRBV19 to TRBJ2-7, with D tentatively TRBD2 (6 bases). The germline V and J ends were trimmed by 2 bases and 5 bases, with 13 bases remaining between them. CDR3 length: 14 amino acids. From germline, CDR1 is LNHDA and CDR2 SQIVND (reference sequence). CDR3 nucleotides: TGTGCCAGTAGTATAAGTGGGGGGTCCAACGAGCAGTACTTC. Translation: CASSISGGSNEQYF. Drawing the rest from reference TRBV19 and TRBJ2-7, the complete variable domain is DGGITQSPKYLFRKEGQNVTLSCEQNLNHDAMYWYRQDPGQGLRLIYYSQIVNDFQKGDIAEGYSVSREKKESFPLTVTSAQKNPTAFYLCASSISGGSNEQYFGPGTRLTVT.